Presented here are 17 T cell receptor beta chains from one specimen sequenced in a study of T cells in Graves' hyperthyroidism and ophthalmopathy. Researchers amplified the TCR beta CDR3 regions from RNA transcripts. A set of HTBI primers served as the primers for a first-round RT-PCR of the TCR CDR3. TCRdb ran MiXCR on the multiplex PCR reads and lists one entry per CDR3 protein. The repertoire holds 450,000 to 600,000 distinct CDR3 sequences, with around 15% as singletons. Sequencing used blood. These receptors originate from a woman between 40 and 55 years old with Graves' hyperthyroidism.

This clonotype has ten or more counts. CDR3: CASSLLSAGGIYEQYF. DNA for the CDR3: TGTGCCAGCAGTTTATTATCCGCAGGGGGCATCTACGAGCAGTACTTC. The rearrangement joins TRBV28 to TRBJ2-7, with 8 bases matching TRBD1. Germline CDR1 MDHEN, CDR2 SYDVKM. The CDR3 contains 16 residues. The V and J ends lost 1 base and 3 bases, in that order; junction bases with no gene match: 8.

Comments on this clonotype: A much bigger clone sits one base away, suggesting this may be a read error. For the CDR3, the DNA is TGTGCCTGGAGCGGGACAACTGGCAATCAGCCCCAGCATTTT. Translation: CAWSGTTGNQPQHF. This chain uses TRBV30 with TRBJ1-5; weak D call: TRBD1 (6 bases). Trimming shortened V by 3 bases and J by 2 bases, and 11 bases separated the two germline ends. Germline V gene data show CDR1 as GTSNPN and CDR2 as SVGIG (reference sequence). The CDR3 consists of 14 residues.

The V and J genes are TRBV6-1 and TRBJ2-6; TRBD1 agrees at 9 bases. Germline assignment: CDR1 MNHNS and CDR2 SASEGT. V lost 5 bases, J lost 0 bases, and 5 bases stayed unmatched. This CDR3 is 17 amino acids long. The CDR3 sequence is CASSPGQGISGANVLTF. The CDR3, as DNA: TGTGCCAGCAGTCCGGGACAGGGCATCTCTGGGGCCAACGTCCTGACTTTC.

Comments on this clonotype: Given a much more abundant clone one base away, this may be a read error. CDR3 sequence: CASSFAGQETQYF. CDR3 in DNA: TGTGCCAGCAGCTTTGCAGGGCAAGAGACCCAGTACTTC. The V call is TRBV11-2, the J call TRBJ2-5, with D perhaps TRBD1 (5 bases). The germline gives CDR1 SGHAT, CDR2 FQNNGV. The length of the CDR3 is 13 residues. The V gene lost 3 bases and the J gene lost 2 bases, with 7 bases spanning the gap.

This clonotype was seen ten or more times. V usage is TRBV18 and J usage is TRBJ1-1, with no clear D. Germline CDR1 is KGHSH and CDR2 is LQKENI. This CDR3 region has 13 residues. The germline V and J ends were trimmed by 0 bases and 11 bases, with 13 bases remaining between them. The CDR3 reads CASSPPTLPKAFF. CDR3 coding DNA: TGTGCCAGCTCACCACCGACCTTACCGAAGGCTTTCTTT.

The chain employs TRBV19 and TRBJ2-6; D is uncertain. Germline lookup yields CDR1 LNHDA and CDR2 SQIVND (reference sequence). The CDR3 spans 12 residues. V gave up 10 bases and J gave up 2 bases, with 6 bases separating them. CDR3 loop: CATYTGANVLTF. CDR3 bases: TGTGCCACTTATACTGGGGCCAACGTCCTGACTTTC.

This clonotype has only a few counts. The rearrangement links TRBV9 to TRBJ2-7; the D gene could be TRBD1 or TRBD2 (6 bases each). Trimming left V 4 bases short and J 4 bases short, with 21 bases between. The CDR3 spans 16 residues. Germline V CDR1 and CDR2: SGDLS, YYNGEE. The chain's CDR3 is CASSPNGLGGAYEQYF. CDR3 coding DNA: TGTGCCAGCAGCCCCAATGGGTTGGGGGGCGCGTACGAGCAGTACTTC. Full variable domain (remainder filled in from reference TRBV9 and TRBJ2-7): DSGVTQTPKHLITATGQRVTLRCSPRSGDLSVYWYQQSLDQGLQFLIQYYNGEERAKGNILERFSAQQFPDLHSELNLSSLELGDSALYFCASSPNGLGGAYEQYFGPGTRLTVT.

This clonotype was recorded many times. The chain uses TRBV5-6 and TRBJ2-7; 7 nucleotides line up with TRBD2. CDR1 SGHDT and CDR2 YYEEEE come from the germline V gene. The J segment lost 3 bases and the V segment lost 6 bases, leaving 9 bases of the junction unmatched. CDR3 length: 14 residues. The CDR3 reads CASTFGREYYEQYF. As DNA, the CDR3 is TGTGCCAGCACCTTCGGGCGGGAGTACTACGAGCAGTACTTC.

This clonotype occurred many times. J is TRBJ2-6 and V is TRBV27; possibly TRBD1 or TRBD2 for D (6 bases each). Germline V lookup: CDR1 MNHEY, CDR2 SMNVEV (reference sequence). The V end lost 6 bases, the J end lost 0 bases, and 12 bases lay between the germline ends. The CDR3 covers 16 residues. This CDR3 reads CASRIGGSSGANVLTF. CDR3 DNA sequence: TGTGCCAGCAGGATCGGGGGCAGCTCTGGGGCCAACGTCCTGACTTTC.

This clonotype was seen more than once but under ten times. The chain is built from TRBV4-1 and TRBJ2-1; 9 bases are shared with TRBD1. V lost 0 bases and J lost 8; bases outside the gene matches: 2. This CDR3 is built from 14 residues. CDR1 and CDR2 from the germline V gene are MGHRA and YSYEKL. CDR3 in DNA: TGCGCCAGCAGCCAAGACGGACAGGGGTATGAGCAGTTCTTC. It specifies CASSQDGQGYEQFF.

This clonotype was seen at least ten times. The chain recombines TRBV11-2 with TRBJ2-7; 8 nucleotides agree with TRBD1. CDR1 is SGHAT and CDR2 is FQNNGV in the germline V gene. The length of the CDR3 is 15 residues. The ends lost 4 bases at V and 3 bases at J; junction bases unmatched: 8. In DNA form, the CDR3 reads TGTGCCAGCAGCTCGGGACAGGCGCTTGGCTACGAGCAGTACTTC. Its protein product is CASSSGQALGYEQYF.

This chain uses TRBV6-1 with TRBJ1-3; no clear D gene. Trimming removed 2 bases at V and 0 bases at J, with 5 bases between. Per the germline V gene, CDR1 is MNHNS and CDR2 is SASEGT. The CDR3 extends over 14 amino acids. The chain's CDR3 is CASSENGSGNTIYF. CDR3 sequence (DNA): TGTGCCAGCAGTGAAAACGGCTCTGGAAACACCATATATTTT.

This clonotype was seen at least ten times. This rearrangement joins TRBV11-1 to TRBJ2-3; 11 bases agree with TRBD2. Germline CDR1 SGHAT, CDR2 FQDESV (reference sequence). Trimming cost V 2 bases and J 4 bases; bases outside gene matches: 2. The CDR3 is 15 residues long. This chain's CDR3 is CASSLLSGRADTQYF. Here the CDR3 DNA reads TGTGCCAGCAGCTTACTTAGCGGGAGGGCAGATACGCAGTATTTT.

This clonotype appeared many times. This rearrangement joins TRBV6-1 to TRBJ1-2; 7 nucleotides align to TRBD1. Trimming removed 2 bases from V and 4 bases from J; junction bases left unmatched: 4. Germline lookup yields CDR1 MNHNS and CDR2 SASEGT. The CDR3 runs 14 residues. CDR3 amino acids: CASSESGDSYGYTF. The CDR3 coding sequence is TGTGCCAGCAGTGAAAGCGGGGACAGCTATGGCTACACCTTC.

The table lists this clonotype with a few counts. J is TRBJ2-3 and V is TRBV28, with TRBD2 identical over 9 bases. The CDR3 contains 16 residues. The V and J ends lost 2 bases and 5 bases, in that order; junction bases with no gene match: 8. The V gene's germline CDR1 is MDHEN and CDR2 SYDVKM. The CDR3 region has the DNA TGTGCCAGCAGTTTAAAGGCGGGAGGGTTGGAAGATACGCAGTATTTT. Protein: CASSLKAGGLEDTQYF.

Points on this clonotype: Being one base from a much bigger clone, this may be a read error. The CDR3 carries no conserved terminal phenylalanine or tryptophan, so it likely arises from a read error. The V and J genes are TRBV20-1 and TRBJ2-3; 10 bases map to TRBD2. Germline V CDR1 and CDR2: DFQATT, SNEGSKA (reference sequence). With 0 bases clipped from V and 2 bases from J, the junction kept 11 bases outside the gene matches. The CDR3 extends over 18 amino acids. The CDR3 region is CSARDPRLAGGDTDTQYV. Here the CDR3 DNA reads TGCAGTGCTAGAGATCCCCGACTAGCGGGCGGGGACACAGATACGCAGTATGTT.

This clonotype was picked up many times. The V call is TRBV11-2, the J call TRBJ2-1, with 9 bases identical to TRBD1. Looked up from germline, CDR1 is SGHAT and CDR2 is FQNNGV. The CDR3 spans 15 residues. V dropped 1 base and J dropped 5; count of bases not matched to a gene: 3. The DNA for the CDR3 is TGTGCCAGCAGCTTAGTGAGGACAGGGGACAATGAGCAGTTCTTC. As protein: CASSLVRTGDNEQFF.